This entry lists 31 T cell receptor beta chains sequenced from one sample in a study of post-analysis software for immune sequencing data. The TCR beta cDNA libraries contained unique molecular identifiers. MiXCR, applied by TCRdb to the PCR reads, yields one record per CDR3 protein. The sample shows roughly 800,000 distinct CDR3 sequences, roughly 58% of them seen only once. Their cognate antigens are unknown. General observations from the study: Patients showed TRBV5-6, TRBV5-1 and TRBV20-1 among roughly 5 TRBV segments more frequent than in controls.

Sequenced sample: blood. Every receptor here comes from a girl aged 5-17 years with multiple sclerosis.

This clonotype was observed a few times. The CDR3 spells CSAASGTGNQPQHF. The CDR3 DNA follows: TGCAGCGCAGCTTCCGGGACGGGTAATCAGCCCCAGCATTTT. The chain combines TRBV29-1 with TRBJ1-5; maybe TRBD1 (5 bases). The CDR3 is made up of 14 amino acids. V lost 7 bases to trimming and J lost 4 bases, with 17 bases between them. Germline assignment: CDR1 SQVTM and CDR2 ANQGSEA.

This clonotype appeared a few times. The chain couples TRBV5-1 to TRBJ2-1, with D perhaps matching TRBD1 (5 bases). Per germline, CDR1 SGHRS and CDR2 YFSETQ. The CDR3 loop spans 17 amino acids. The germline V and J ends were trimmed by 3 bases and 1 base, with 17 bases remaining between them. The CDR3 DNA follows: TGCGCCAGCAGCTCGCCTCCGGGCAGGGCGTCCTACAATGAGCAGTTCTTC. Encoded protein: CASSSPPGRASYNEQFF.

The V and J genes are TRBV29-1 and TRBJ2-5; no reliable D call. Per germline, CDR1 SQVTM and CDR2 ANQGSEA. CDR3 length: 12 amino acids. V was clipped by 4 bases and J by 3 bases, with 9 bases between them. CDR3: CSVGANEETQYF. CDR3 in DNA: TGCAGCGTTGGGGCCAACGAAGAGACCCAGTACTTC.

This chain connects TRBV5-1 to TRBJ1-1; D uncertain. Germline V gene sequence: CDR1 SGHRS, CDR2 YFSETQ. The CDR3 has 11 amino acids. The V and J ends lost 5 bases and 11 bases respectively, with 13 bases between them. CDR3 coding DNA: TGCGCCAGCAGGTCCCTGTCCTCCGCTTTCTTT. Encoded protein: CASRSLSSAFF.

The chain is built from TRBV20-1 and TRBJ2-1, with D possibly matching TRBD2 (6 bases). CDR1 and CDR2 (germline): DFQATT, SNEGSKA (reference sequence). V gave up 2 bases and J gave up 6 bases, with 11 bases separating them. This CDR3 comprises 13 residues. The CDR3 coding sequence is TGCAGTGCTAGAAAAGGAGGGTTCAATGAGCAGTTCTTC. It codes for CSARKGGFNEQFF.

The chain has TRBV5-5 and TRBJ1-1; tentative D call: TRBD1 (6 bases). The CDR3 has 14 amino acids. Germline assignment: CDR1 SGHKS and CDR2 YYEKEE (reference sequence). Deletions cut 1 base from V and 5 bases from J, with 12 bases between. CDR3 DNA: TGTGCCAGCAGCTTGTCGGGGGGGCGAACTGAAGCTTTCTTT. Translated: CASSLSGGRTEAFF.

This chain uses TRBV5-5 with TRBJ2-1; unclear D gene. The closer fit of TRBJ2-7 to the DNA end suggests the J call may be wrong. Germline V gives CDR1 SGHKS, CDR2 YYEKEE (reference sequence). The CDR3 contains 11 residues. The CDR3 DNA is TGTGCCAGCAGGATGAACTACGAGCAGTACTTC. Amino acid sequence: CASRMNYEQYF.

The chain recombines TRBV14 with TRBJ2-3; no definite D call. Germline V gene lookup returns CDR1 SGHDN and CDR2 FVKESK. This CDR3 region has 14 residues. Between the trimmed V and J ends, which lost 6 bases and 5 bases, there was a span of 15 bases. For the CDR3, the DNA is TGTGCCAGCAGACGACGAACGACCCTAGATACGCAGTATTTT. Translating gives CASRRRTTLDTQYF.

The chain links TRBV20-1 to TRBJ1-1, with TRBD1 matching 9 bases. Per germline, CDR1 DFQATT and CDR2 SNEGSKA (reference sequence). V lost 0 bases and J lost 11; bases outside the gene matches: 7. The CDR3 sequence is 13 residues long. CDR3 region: CSARDRTGDGAFF. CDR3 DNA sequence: TGCAGTGCTAGAGACCGGACAGGGGATGGGGCTTTCTTT.

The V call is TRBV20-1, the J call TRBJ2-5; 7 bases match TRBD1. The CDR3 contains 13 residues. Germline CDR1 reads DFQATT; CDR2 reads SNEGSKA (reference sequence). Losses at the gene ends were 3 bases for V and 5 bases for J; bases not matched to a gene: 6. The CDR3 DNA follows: TGCAGTGCTAGTAGACAGGGTCTGGAGACCCAGTACTTC. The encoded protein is CSASRQGLETQYF.

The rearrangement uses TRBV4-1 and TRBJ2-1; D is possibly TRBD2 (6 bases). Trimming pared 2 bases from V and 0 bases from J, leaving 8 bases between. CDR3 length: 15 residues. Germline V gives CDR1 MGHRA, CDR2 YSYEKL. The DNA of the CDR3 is TGCGCCAGCAGCCAACGGGACTCCTCCTACAATGAGCAGTTCTTC. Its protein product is CASSQRDSSYNEQFF.

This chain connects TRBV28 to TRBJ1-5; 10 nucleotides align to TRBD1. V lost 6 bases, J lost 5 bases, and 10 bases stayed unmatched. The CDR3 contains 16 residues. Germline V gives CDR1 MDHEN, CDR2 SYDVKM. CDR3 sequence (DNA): TGTGCCAGCAGCCGAAGAGACAGGGGGCCTTATCAGCCCCAGCATTTT. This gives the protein CASSRRDRGPYQPQHF.

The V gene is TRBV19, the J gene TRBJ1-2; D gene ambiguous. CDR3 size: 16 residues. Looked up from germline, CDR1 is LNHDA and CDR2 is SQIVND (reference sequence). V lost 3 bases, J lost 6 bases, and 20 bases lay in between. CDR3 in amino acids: CASSIPYIDEGNGYTF. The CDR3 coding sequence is TGTGCCAGTAGTATCCCGTACATTGATGAAGGCAATGGCTACACCTTC.

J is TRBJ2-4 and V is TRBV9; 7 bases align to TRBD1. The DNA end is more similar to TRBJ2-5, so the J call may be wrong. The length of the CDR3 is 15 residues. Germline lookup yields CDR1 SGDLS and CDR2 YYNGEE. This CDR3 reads CASSVGIGGAETQYF. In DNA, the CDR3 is TGTGCCAGCAGCGTAGGAATAGGGGGCGCAGAGACCCAGTACTTC.

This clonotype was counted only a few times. The CDR3 loop reads CASKRGSGNEQFF. The CDR3 DNA is TGTGCCAGCAAACGGGGTTCGGGCAATGAGCAGTTCTTC. The chain couples TRBV6-5 to TRBJ2-1; maybe TRBD2 (5 bases). This CDR3 region has 13 residues. V lost 7 bases and J 6 bases, leaving 13 bases between the germline ends. Germline V gene sequence: CDR1 MNHEY, CDR2 SVGAGI.

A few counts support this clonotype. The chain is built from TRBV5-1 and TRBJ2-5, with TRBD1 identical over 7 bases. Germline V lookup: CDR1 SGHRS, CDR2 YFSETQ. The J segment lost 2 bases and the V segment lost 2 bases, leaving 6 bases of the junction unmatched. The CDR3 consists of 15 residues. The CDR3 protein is CASSFTWDRQETQYF. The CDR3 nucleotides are TGCGCCAGCAGCTTTACTTGGGACAGACAAGAGACCCAGTACTTC.

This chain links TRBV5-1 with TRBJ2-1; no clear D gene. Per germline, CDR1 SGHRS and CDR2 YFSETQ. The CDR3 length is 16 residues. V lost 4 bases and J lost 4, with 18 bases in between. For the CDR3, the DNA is TGCGCCAGCAGCCCGAGGTGGAGTGATCGTTACAATGAGCAGTTCTTC. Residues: CASSPRWSDRYNEQFF.

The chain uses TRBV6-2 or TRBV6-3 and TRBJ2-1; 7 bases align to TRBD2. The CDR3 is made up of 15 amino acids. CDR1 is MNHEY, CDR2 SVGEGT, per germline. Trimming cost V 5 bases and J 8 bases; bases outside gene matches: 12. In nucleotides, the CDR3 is TGTGCCAGCAGTGACCTCGTGACTAGCAGGTATGAGCAGTTCTTC. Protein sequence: CASSDLVTSRYEQFF.

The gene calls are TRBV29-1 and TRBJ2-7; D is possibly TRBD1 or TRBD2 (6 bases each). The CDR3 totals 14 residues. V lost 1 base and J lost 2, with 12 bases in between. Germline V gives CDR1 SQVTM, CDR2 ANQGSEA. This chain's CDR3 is CSVEAGAPTYEQYF. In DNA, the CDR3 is TGCAGCGTTGAAGCGGGGGCACCAACCTACGAGCAGTACTTC.

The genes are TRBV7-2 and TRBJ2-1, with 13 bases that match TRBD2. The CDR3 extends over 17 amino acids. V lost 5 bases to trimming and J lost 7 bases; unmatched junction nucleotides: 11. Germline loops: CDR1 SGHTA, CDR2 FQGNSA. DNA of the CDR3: TGTGCCAGCAGCCGACAACCGGGACTAGCGGGGCATAATGAGCAGTTCTTC. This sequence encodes CASSRQPGLAGHNEQFF.

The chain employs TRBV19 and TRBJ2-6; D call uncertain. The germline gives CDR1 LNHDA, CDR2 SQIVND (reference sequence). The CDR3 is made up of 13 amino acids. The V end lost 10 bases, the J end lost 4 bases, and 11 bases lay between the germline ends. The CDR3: CAIAPTGANVLTF. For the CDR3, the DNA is TGTGCCATCGCACCAACGGGGGCCAACGTCCTGACTTTC. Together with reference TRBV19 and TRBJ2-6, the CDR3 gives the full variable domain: DGGITQSPKYLFRKEGQNVTLSCEQNLNHDAMYWYRQDPGQGLRLIYYSQIVNDFQKGDIAEGYSVSREKKESFPLTVTSAQKNPTAFYLCAIAPTGANVLTFGAGSRLTVL.

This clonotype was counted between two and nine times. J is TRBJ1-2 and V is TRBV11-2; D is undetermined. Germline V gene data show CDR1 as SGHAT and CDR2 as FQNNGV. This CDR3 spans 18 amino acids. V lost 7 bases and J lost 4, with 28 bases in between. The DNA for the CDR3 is TGTGCCAGCACCCAATATTCGTCGAGGCAGAAAACTTTCTATGGCTACACCTTC. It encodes CASTQYSSRQKTFYGYTF.

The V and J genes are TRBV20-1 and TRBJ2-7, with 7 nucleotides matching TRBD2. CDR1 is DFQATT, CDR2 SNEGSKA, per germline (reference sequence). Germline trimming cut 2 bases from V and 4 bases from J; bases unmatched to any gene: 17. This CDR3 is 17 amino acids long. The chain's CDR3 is CSARKGSAAGAGYEQYF. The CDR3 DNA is TGCAGTGCTAGAAAGGGGTCCGCCGCGGGAGCGGGGTACGAGCAGTACTTC.

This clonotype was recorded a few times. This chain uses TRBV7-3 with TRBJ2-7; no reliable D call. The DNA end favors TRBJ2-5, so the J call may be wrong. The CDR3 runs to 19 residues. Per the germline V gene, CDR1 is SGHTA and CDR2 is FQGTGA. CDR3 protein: CASSLTIGTLSRTGETQYF. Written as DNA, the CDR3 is TGTGCCAGCAGCTTAACGATCGGAACCCTCTCACGGACGGGAGAGACCCAGTACTTC.

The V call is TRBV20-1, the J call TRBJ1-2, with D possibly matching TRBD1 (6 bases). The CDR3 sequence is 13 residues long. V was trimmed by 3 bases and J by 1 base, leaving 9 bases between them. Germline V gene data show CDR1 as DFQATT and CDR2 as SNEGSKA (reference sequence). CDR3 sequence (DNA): TGCAGTGCTAGGTCGGACAGTAACTATGGCTACACCTTC. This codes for CSARSDSNYGYTF.

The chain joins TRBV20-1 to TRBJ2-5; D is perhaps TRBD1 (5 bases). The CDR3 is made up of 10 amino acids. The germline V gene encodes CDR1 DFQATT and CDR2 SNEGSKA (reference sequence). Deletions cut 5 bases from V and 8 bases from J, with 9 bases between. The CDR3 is CSAFRDTQYF. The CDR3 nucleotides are TGCAGTGCTTTCAGGGATACCCAGTACTTC.

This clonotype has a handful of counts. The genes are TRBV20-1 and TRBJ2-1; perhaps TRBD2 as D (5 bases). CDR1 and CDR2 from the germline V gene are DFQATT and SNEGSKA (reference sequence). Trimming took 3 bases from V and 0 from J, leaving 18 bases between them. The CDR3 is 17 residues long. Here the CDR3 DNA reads TGCAGTGCTAGGCTGGCGAGAGGGTCAAGCTCCTACAATGAGCAGTTCTTC. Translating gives CSARLARGSSSYNEQFF.

CDR3 DNA sequence: TGTGCCAGCAGCCCGACAGGGCTGAAGATGGGGCAGTTCTTC. This gives the protein CASSPTGLKMGQFF. This chain uses TRBV14 with TRBJ2-1; 7 bases fit TRBD1. Germline lookup yields CDR1 SGHDN and CDR2 FVKESK. The CDR3 runs to 14 residues. V shed 4 bases and J 12 bases; nucleotides not matched to a gene: 12.

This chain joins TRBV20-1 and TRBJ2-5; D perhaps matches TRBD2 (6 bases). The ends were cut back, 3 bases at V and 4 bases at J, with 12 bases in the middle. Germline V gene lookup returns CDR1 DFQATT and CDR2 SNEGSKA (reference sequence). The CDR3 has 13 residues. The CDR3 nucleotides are TGCAGTGCTAGTGAACTAGCATCAGAGACCCAGTACTTC. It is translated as CSASELASETQYF.

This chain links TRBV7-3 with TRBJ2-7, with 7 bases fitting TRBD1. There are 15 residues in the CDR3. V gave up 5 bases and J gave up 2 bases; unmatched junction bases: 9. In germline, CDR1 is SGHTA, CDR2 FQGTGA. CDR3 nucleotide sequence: TGTGCCAGCAGCCCGAGCCGGGACAGCCCCTACGAGCAGTACTTC. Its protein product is CASSPSRDSPYEQYF. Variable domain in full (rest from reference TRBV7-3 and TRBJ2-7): GAGVSQTPSNKVTEKGKYVELRCDPISGHTALYWYRQSLGQGPEFLIYFQGTGAADDSGLPNDRFFAVRPEGSVSTLKIQRTERGDSAVYLCASSPSRDSPYEQYFGPGTRLTVT.

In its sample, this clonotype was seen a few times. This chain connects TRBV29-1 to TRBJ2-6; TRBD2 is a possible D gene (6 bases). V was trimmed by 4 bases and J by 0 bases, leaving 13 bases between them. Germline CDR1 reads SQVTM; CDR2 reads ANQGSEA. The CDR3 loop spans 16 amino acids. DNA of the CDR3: TGCAGCGTTGTGAGTAGCGGAAGCTCTGGGGCCAACGTCCTGACTTTC. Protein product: CSVVSSGSSGANVLTF.